These T cell receptor beta chains were read from a single sample in a study of T cells in Graves' hyperthyroidism and ophthalmopathy. MiXCR, run by TCRdb on the multiplex PCR reads, gives a single entry per CDR3 protein. The table has 300,000 to 350,000 distinct CDR3 sequences, approximately 18% seen once. What was sequenced was blood. The receptor set was obtained from a woman aged 40 to 50 with Graves' ophthalmopathy. The CDR3 runs from the conserved cysteine through the conserved F or W. D genes are given only for firm matches. Clone size appears in some rows only: once, few, many, or a class for an expanded clone.

CDR3nt	CDR3aa	v_gene	d_gene	j_gene	abundance
TGTGCCAGCAGAGTTCCGGGACTGGGAAGGGAGACCCAGTACTTC	CASRVPGLGRETQYF	TRBV28	-	TRBJ2-5	many
TGTGCCAGCAGCTGGAGTCCCGGACGTGAGAATCAGCCCCAGCATTTT	CASSWSPGRENQPQHF	TRBV6-1	-	TRBJ1-5	-
TGTGCCAGCAGCTTTTCCCTGGCTAGCGGGATGAGGGAGCAGTACTTC	CASSFSLASGMREQYF	TRBV11-2	TRBD2	TRBJ2-7	few
TGTGCCAGCAGCTTAGAGGTTCCAGCGGGGGCCTACGAGCAGTACTTC	CASSLEVPAGAYEQYF	TRBV11-2	TRBD2	TRBJ2-7	many
TGTGCCAGCAGTTACTCATTGGTTCGCGAGCAGTACTTC	CASSYSLVREQYF	TRBV6-2/TRBV6-3	-	TRBJ2-7	-
TGTGCCACCAGTGGAACAGGGGACGGGGCCAACGTCCTGACTTTC	CATSGTGDGANVLTF	TRBV24-1	TRBD1	TRBJ2-6	many
TGCGCCAGCAGCCAAGTCGGGCAGGGCTACGAGCAGTACTTC	CASSQVGQGYEQYF	TRBV4-3	-	TRBJ2-7	many
TGCAGTGCGTTCCAGGGGGCAGGCTATGGCTACACCTTC	CSAFQGAGYGYTF	TRBV20-1	TRBD1	TRBJ1-2	many
TGTGCCAGCAGATCCGGGACAGGGGGTCACACCGGGGAGCTGTTTTTT	CASRSGTGGHTGELFF	TRBV2	TRBD1	TRBJ2-2	many
TGTGCCAGCAGTTTGTGGGGCGGGAGGGCCTACGAGCAGTACTTC	CASSLWGGRAYEQYF	TRBV28	TRBD2	TRBJ2-7	many
TGCGCCAGCAGTGAGTTGGGTAGGGCCCCCCAAGAGACCCAGTACTTC	CASSELGRAPQETQYF	TRBV10-2	-	TRBJ2-5	many
TGTGCCAGCAGCCCCAGCGGGAGGGCCAGTGAGACCCAGTACTTC	CASSPSGRASETQYF	TRBV3-1	TRBD2	TRBJ2-5	few
TGCGCCAGCAGCCCCTACCGGGACAGTGACTCCTACGAGCAGTACTTC	CASSPYRDSDSYEQYF	TRBV4-1	TRBD1	TRBJ2-7	-
TGTGCCAGCAGTGAAGCTGGGCGGACCGGGGAGCTGTTTTTT	CASSEAGRTGELFF	TRBV2	-	TRBJ2-2	many
TGTGCCAGCAGCTTATCCTACAAAAACATTCAGTACTTC	CASSLSYKNIQYF	TRBV11-2	-	TRBJ2-4	many
TGTGCCAGCAGCCTAGACCCTCGACAGTCACGGAGTGGTGGCTACACCTTC	CASSLDPRQSRSGGYTF	TRBV11-2	-	TRBJ1-2	-
TGTGCCAGCAGTTTAGGCCAGGGGGTTGAGACCCAGTACTTC	CASSLGQGVETQYF	TRBV28	TRBD1	TRBJ2-5	many
TGTGCCAGCAGCTTAAGGGTAGCGGGGTACTACGAGCAGTACTTC	CASSLRVAGYYEQYF	TRBV7-3	TRBD2	TRBJ2-7	many
TGTGCCAGCAGGCCAACGGGGGCAGGGAATCAGCCCCAGCATTTT	CASRPTGAGNQPQHF	TRBV28	-	TRBJ1-5	many
TGTGCCAGCAGTGATGTTGGAGGTAGCTCCTACGAGCAGTACTTC	CASSDVGGSSYEQYF	TRBV27	-	TRBJ2-7	many